These 23 T cell receptor beta chains came from one sample sequenced in a study of blood T cell repertoires in COVID-19. Some clones are missing from TCRdb's copy, which holds only in-frame ones; the method was immunoSEQ multiplex PCR. The sample shows 180,000 or so clones, roughly four fifths of them seen only once. Sequencing was carried out using PBMCs or T cells enriched from blood (not recorded which). The receptors come from a man aged 35 to 55 who had recovered from COVID-19.

The chain joins TRBV15 to TRBJ1-2; the D gene is possibly TRBD1 (5 bases). The germline V gene has CDR1 LNHNV and CDR2 YYDKDF (reference sequence). This CDR3 is 17 amino acids long. Trimming removed 0 bases from V and 1 base from J, with 15 bases in between. The CDR3 sequence: CATSRDFRAGVNYGYTF. The CDR3 DNA sequence: TGTGCCACCAGCAGAGATTTTAGGGCGGGGGTTAACTATGGCTACACCTTC.

The gene calls are TRBV13 and TRBJ1-3, with TRBD1 matching over 9 bases. The germline CDR1 and CDR2 sequences are PRHDT and FYEKMQ (reference sequence). CDR3 size: 17 residues. With V trimmed by 5 bases and J by 4 bases, 12 bases remained unmatched. The CDR3 loop is CASSARNRGHRGNTIYF. The CDR3 coding sequence is TGTGCCAGCAGCGCCAGGAACAGGGGGCACCGAGGAAACACCATATATTTT. The complete variable domain, with remaining parts taken from reference TRBV13 and TRBJ1-3, reads AAGVIQSPRHLIKEKRETATLKCYPIPRHDTVYWYQQGPGQDPQFLISFYEKMQSDKGSIPDRFSAQQFSDYHSELNMSSLELGDSALYFCASSARNRGHRGNTIYFGEGSWLTVV.

The V and J genes are TRBV28 and TRBJ1-2, with a weak D call TRBD1 (5 bases). Per germline, CDR1 MDHEN and CDR2 SYDVKM. The length of the CDR3 is 15 residues. V lost 5 bases and J lost 5, with 18 bases in between. CDR3 protein: CASSPPGRVGYGYTF. As DNA, the CDR3 is TGTGCCAGCAGTCCGCCCGGCAGGGTGGGATATGGCTACACCTTC.

The J gene is TRBJ1-1, the V gene TRBV6-5, with 8 bases lining up with TRBD1. Germline V CDR1 and CDR2: MNHEY, SVGAGI. CDR3 length: 13 amino acids. Trimming cost V 6 bases and J 4 bases; bases outside gene matches: 4. CDR3 bases: TGTGCCAGCAGCTATACAGGGGGCACTGAAGCTTTCTTT. Translation: CASSYTGGTEAFF.

The genes are TRBV21-1 and TRBJ1-1; the table's D call TRBD1 went unverified against the DNA. TRBV21-1 is deemed a pseudogene. This CDR3 is built from 19 residues. The CDR3 sequence: CASSKGEDEMGTGAPEAFF. For the CDR3, the DNA is TGTGCCAGCAGCAAAGGGGAAGATGAGATGGGAACAGGGGCCCCTGAAGCTTTCTTT.

This chain connects TRBV28 to TRBJ2-3, with D perhaps matching TRBD1 (6 bases). CDR1 and CDR2 from the germline V gene are MDHEN and SYDVKM. This CDR3 has 15 residues. Trimming removed 2 bases from V and 0 bases from J, with 9 bases in between. CDR3 nucleotides: TGTGCCAGCAGTTTAGGGGGCCTCAGCACAGATACGCAGTATTTT. Amino acid sequence: CASSLGGLSTDTQYF.

The chain recombines TRBV7-2 with TRBJ2-3, with a possible D match to TRBD2 (6 bases). The CDR3 is made up of 18 amino acids. V lost 2 bases to trimming and J lost 2 bases, with 20 bases between them. Germline CDR1 is SGHTA and CDR2 is FQGNSA. The CDR3 is CASSLRGSVQGVTDTQYF. CDR3 nucleotide sequence: TGTGCCAGCAGCTTACGGGGGAGCGTCCAGGGTGTCACAGATACGCAGTATTTT.

CDR3 DNA sequence: TGCGCCAGCAGCCAAGAGTCCGGGACAGGGACCTCCTATAATTCACCCCTCCACTTT. Its protein is CASSQESGTGTSYNSPLHF. V usage is TRBV4-1 and J usage is TRBJ1-6; 9 nucleotides align to TRBD1. Trimming took 0 bases from V and 0 from J; bases not matched to a gene: 6. Germline assignment: CDR1 MGHRA and CDR2 YSYEKL. The CDR3 length is 19 residues.

This rearrangement joins TRBV4-1 to TRBJ1-3; D unresolved. Germline CDR1 and CDR2: MGHRA and YSYEKL. The CDR3 contains 12 residues. Between the trimmed V and J ends, which lost 5 bases and 4 bases, there was a span of 6 bases. CDR3 loop: CASSFTGNTIYF. The CDR3 nucleotides read TGCGCCAGCAGCTTTACAGGAAACACCATATATTTT.

A single count supports this clone. The chain uses TRBV28 and TRBJ1-2, with a possible D match to TRBD1 (5 bases). V was pared by 5 bases and J by 3 bases, with 16 bases between. Germline V gives CDR1 MDHEN, CDR2 SYDVKM. The CDR3 spans 15 residues. DNA of the CDR3: TGTGCCAGCAGTGTCCTTGGGCAGGGATACTATGGCTACACCTTC. Encoded protein: CASSVLGQGYYGYTF.

This chain links TRBV6-5 with TRBJ1-1; perhaps TRBD1 as D (5 bases). CDR1 is MNHEY and CDR2 is SVGAGI in the germline V gene. Trimming left V 6 bases short and J 4 bases short, with 15 bases between. The CDR3 sequence is 14 residues long. CDR3 region: CASSPPTAGTEAFF. Here the CDR3 DNA reads TGTGCCAGCAGCCCCCCGACAGCGGGCACTGAAGCTTTCTTT.

This chain uses TRBV18 with TRBJ2-7, with TRBD1 matching over 8 bases. The trim removed 6 bases at V and 6 bases at J, leaving 10 bases unmatched. The CDR3 extends over 14 amino acids. Germline V gene data show CDR1 as KGHSH and CDR2 as LQKENI. The CDR3 sequence: CASSPRTGKGEQYF. DNA for the CDR3: TGTGCCAGCTCGCCCAGGACAGGGAAAGGCGAGCAGTACTTC.

V gene TRBV3-1 (or the pseudogene TRBV3-2) combines with J gene TRBJ1-5; D might be TRBD1 (5 bases). V lost 0 bases, J lost 4 bases, and 13 bases lay in between. The CDR3 sequence is 16 residues long. CDR1 is LGHDT, CDR2 YNNKEL, per germline (reference sequence). The CDR3 nucleotides read TGTGCCAGCAGCCAAGATTCCGGGCGGGGGAATCAGCCCCAGCATTTT. Its translation is CASSQDSGRGNQPQHF.

The V gene is TRBV11-3, the J gene TRBJ1-3, with TRBD1 as a possible D gene (6 bases). The CDR3 extends over 14 amino acids. Trimming pared 3 bases from V and 2 bases from J, leaving 8 bases between. Germline assignment: CDR1 SGHNT and CDR2 YENEEA. The CDR3 DNA sequence: TGTGCCAGCAGCTTTACAGGGCCTGGAAACACCATATATTTT. It codes for CASSFTGPGNTIYF.

The genes are TRBV2 and TRBJ2-2, with D perhaps TRBD1 (5 bases). The ends were cut back, 8 bases at V and 4 bases at J, with 14 bases in the middle. Germline CDR1 reads SNHLY; CDR2 reads FYNNEI. The CDR3 extends over 14 amino acids. Here the CDR3 reads CASRKGPGTGELFF. Here the CDR3 DNA reads TGTGCCAGCCGGAAGGGGCCGGGCACCGGGGAGCTGTTTTTT.

The chain couples TRBV28 to TRBJ1-2, with 7 bases lining up with TRBD1. This CDR3 is built from 14 residues. Germline CDR1 and CDR2: MDHEN and SYDVKM. The junction had 6 bases not matched to a gene; V was cut back by 5 bases and J by 3 bases. The CDR3 here is CASSAFGTDYGYTF. In DNA, the CDR3 is TGTGCCAGCAGTGCCTTCGGGACAGACTATGGCTACACCTTC.

The J gene is TRBJ1-1, the V gene TRBV3-1 (or the pseudogene TRBV3-2), with 8 bases lining up with TRBD1. Germline lookup yields CDR1 LGHDT and CDR2 YNNKEL (reference sequence). The length of the CDR3 is 15 residues. V lost 3 bases, J lost 1 base, and 4 bases stayed unmatched. CDR3 sequence (DNA): TGTGCCAGCAGCCATCGCGGACAGGGGAACACTGAAGCTTTCTTT. Translation: CASSHRGQGNTEAFF.

The rearrangement uses TRBV14 and TRBJ1-4; maybe TRBD1 (6 bases). Trimming left V 2 bases short and J 7 bases short, with 17 bases between. The CDR3 is 16 residues long. The germline CDR1 and CDR2 sequences are SGHDN and FVKESK. The chain's CDR3 is CASSQMAGTRSEKLFF. CDR3 coding DNA: TGTGCCAGCAGCCAAATGGCCGGGACAAGAAGTGAAAAACTGTTTTTT.

V is TRBV6-4 and J is TRBJ1-6, with TRBD1 matching 8 bases. This CDR3 has 14 amino acids. Trimming at V came to 6 bases and at J to 7 bases, leaving 5 bases not matched to a gene. Per germline, CDR1 MRHNA and CDR2 SNTAGT. The CDR3 reads CASSPTGVNSPLHF. CDR3 DNA sequence: TGTGCCAGCAGCCCGACAGGGGTCAATTCACCCCTCCACTTT.

This chain connects TRBV7-9 to TRBJ1-1; no reliable D call. The length of the CDR3 is 14 residues. The V and J ends lost 8 bases and 1 base respectively, with 14 bases between them. CDR1 and CDR2 from the germline V gene are SEHNR and FQNEAQ (reference sequence). The CDR3 here is CASREGISNTEAFF. The CDR3 bases are TGTGCCAGCCGCGAGGGCATTTCGAACACTGAAGCTTTCTTT.

This chain connects TRBV3-1 (or the pseudogene TRBV3-2) to TRBJ1-4; the D gene is possibly TRBD1 (6 bases). CDR1 and CDR2 from the germline V gene are LGHDT and YNNKEL (reference sequence). The CDR3 is 14 amino acids. Trimming stripped 4 bases from V and 5 bases from J, with 11 bases between. The DNA of the CDR3 is TGTGCCAGCAGCCCCGGGACAAAAAATGAAAAACTGTTTTTT. It translates to CASSPGTKNEKLFF.

The genes are TRBV30 and TRBJ1-1; 7 nucleotides line up with TRBD1. CDR1 and CDR2 from the germline V gene are GTSNPN and SVGIG (reference sequence). The CDR3 extends over 15 amino acids. V lost 0 bases and J lost 4; bases outside the gene matches: 8. CDR3 DNA: TGTGCCTGGAGTGTAAACAGGGGATTAGGCACTGAAGCTTTCTTT. As protein: CAWSVNRGLGTEAFF.

The genes are TRBV28 and TRBJ2-5; the match to TRBD1 covers 7 bases. There are 14 residues in the CDR3. Trimming took 4 bases from V and 3 from J; bases not matched to a gene: 5. From germline, CDR1 is MDHEN and CDR2 SYDVKM. The CDR3 reads CASSSGQHKETQYF. In nucleotides, the CDR3 is TGTGCCAGCAGTTCGGGACAGCATAAAGAGACCCAGTACTTC.